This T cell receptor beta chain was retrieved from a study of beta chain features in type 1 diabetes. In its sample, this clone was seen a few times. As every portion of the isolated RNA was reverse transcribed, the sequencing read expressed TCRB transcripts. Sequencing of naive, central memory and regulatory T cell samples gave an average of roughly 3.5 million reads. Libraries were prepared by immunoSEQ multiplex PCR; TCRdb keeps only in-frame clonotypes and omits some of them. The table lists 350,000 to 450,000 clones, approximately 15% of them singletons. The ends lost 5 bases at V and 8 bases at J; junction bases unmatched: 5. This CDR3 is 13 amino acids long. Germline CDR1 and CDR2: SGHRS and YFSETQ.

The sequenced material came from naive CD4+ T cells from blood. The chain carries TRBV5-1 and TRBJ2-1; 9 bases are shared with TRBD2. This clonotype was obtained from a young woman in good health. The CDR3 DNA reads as TGCGCCAGCAGACAAGCGGGGGGCCATGAGCAGTTCTTC. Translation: CASRQAGGHEQFF.